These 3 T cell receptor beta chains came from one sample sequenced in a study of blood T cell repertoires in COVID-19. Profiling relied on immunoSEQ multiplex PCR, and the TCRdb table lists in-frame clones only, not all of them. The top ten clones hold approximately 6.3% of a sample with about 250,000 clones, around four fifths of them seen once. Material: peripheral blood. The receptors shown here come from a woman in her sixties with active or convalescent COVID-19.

This CDR3 is CASRKGLRGDTQYF. In DNA, the CDR3 is TGTGCCAGCAGAAAGGGGCTGCGGGGAGATACGCAGTATTTT. The chain carries TRBV6-5 and TRBJ2-3; TRBD2 is a possible D gene (6 bases). Germline CDR1 is MNHEY and CDR2 is SVGAGI. This CDR3 contains 14 residues. V lost 6 bases and J 5 bases, leaving 15 bases between the germline ends.

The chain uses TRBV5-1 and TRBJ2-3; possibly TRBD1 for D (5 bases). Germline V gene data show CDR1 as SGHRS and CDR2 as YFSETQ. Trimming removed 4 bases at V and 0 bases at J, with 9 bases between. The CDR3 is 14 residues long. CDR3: CASSVTASTDTQYF. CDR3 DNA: TGCGCCAGCAGCGTGACAGCTAGCACAGATACGCAGTATTTT.

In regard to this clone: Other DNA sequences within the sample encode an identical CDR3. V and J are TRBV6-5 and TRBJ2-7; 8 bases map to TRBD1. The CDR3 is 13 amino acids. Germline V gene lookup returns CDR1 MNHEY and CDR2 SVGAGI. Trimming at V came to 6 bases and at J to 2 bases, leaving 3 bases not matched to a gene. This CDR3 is CASSSGGPYEQYF. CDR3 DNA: TGTGCCAGCAGCTCAGGGGGCCCCTACGAGCAGTACTTC.